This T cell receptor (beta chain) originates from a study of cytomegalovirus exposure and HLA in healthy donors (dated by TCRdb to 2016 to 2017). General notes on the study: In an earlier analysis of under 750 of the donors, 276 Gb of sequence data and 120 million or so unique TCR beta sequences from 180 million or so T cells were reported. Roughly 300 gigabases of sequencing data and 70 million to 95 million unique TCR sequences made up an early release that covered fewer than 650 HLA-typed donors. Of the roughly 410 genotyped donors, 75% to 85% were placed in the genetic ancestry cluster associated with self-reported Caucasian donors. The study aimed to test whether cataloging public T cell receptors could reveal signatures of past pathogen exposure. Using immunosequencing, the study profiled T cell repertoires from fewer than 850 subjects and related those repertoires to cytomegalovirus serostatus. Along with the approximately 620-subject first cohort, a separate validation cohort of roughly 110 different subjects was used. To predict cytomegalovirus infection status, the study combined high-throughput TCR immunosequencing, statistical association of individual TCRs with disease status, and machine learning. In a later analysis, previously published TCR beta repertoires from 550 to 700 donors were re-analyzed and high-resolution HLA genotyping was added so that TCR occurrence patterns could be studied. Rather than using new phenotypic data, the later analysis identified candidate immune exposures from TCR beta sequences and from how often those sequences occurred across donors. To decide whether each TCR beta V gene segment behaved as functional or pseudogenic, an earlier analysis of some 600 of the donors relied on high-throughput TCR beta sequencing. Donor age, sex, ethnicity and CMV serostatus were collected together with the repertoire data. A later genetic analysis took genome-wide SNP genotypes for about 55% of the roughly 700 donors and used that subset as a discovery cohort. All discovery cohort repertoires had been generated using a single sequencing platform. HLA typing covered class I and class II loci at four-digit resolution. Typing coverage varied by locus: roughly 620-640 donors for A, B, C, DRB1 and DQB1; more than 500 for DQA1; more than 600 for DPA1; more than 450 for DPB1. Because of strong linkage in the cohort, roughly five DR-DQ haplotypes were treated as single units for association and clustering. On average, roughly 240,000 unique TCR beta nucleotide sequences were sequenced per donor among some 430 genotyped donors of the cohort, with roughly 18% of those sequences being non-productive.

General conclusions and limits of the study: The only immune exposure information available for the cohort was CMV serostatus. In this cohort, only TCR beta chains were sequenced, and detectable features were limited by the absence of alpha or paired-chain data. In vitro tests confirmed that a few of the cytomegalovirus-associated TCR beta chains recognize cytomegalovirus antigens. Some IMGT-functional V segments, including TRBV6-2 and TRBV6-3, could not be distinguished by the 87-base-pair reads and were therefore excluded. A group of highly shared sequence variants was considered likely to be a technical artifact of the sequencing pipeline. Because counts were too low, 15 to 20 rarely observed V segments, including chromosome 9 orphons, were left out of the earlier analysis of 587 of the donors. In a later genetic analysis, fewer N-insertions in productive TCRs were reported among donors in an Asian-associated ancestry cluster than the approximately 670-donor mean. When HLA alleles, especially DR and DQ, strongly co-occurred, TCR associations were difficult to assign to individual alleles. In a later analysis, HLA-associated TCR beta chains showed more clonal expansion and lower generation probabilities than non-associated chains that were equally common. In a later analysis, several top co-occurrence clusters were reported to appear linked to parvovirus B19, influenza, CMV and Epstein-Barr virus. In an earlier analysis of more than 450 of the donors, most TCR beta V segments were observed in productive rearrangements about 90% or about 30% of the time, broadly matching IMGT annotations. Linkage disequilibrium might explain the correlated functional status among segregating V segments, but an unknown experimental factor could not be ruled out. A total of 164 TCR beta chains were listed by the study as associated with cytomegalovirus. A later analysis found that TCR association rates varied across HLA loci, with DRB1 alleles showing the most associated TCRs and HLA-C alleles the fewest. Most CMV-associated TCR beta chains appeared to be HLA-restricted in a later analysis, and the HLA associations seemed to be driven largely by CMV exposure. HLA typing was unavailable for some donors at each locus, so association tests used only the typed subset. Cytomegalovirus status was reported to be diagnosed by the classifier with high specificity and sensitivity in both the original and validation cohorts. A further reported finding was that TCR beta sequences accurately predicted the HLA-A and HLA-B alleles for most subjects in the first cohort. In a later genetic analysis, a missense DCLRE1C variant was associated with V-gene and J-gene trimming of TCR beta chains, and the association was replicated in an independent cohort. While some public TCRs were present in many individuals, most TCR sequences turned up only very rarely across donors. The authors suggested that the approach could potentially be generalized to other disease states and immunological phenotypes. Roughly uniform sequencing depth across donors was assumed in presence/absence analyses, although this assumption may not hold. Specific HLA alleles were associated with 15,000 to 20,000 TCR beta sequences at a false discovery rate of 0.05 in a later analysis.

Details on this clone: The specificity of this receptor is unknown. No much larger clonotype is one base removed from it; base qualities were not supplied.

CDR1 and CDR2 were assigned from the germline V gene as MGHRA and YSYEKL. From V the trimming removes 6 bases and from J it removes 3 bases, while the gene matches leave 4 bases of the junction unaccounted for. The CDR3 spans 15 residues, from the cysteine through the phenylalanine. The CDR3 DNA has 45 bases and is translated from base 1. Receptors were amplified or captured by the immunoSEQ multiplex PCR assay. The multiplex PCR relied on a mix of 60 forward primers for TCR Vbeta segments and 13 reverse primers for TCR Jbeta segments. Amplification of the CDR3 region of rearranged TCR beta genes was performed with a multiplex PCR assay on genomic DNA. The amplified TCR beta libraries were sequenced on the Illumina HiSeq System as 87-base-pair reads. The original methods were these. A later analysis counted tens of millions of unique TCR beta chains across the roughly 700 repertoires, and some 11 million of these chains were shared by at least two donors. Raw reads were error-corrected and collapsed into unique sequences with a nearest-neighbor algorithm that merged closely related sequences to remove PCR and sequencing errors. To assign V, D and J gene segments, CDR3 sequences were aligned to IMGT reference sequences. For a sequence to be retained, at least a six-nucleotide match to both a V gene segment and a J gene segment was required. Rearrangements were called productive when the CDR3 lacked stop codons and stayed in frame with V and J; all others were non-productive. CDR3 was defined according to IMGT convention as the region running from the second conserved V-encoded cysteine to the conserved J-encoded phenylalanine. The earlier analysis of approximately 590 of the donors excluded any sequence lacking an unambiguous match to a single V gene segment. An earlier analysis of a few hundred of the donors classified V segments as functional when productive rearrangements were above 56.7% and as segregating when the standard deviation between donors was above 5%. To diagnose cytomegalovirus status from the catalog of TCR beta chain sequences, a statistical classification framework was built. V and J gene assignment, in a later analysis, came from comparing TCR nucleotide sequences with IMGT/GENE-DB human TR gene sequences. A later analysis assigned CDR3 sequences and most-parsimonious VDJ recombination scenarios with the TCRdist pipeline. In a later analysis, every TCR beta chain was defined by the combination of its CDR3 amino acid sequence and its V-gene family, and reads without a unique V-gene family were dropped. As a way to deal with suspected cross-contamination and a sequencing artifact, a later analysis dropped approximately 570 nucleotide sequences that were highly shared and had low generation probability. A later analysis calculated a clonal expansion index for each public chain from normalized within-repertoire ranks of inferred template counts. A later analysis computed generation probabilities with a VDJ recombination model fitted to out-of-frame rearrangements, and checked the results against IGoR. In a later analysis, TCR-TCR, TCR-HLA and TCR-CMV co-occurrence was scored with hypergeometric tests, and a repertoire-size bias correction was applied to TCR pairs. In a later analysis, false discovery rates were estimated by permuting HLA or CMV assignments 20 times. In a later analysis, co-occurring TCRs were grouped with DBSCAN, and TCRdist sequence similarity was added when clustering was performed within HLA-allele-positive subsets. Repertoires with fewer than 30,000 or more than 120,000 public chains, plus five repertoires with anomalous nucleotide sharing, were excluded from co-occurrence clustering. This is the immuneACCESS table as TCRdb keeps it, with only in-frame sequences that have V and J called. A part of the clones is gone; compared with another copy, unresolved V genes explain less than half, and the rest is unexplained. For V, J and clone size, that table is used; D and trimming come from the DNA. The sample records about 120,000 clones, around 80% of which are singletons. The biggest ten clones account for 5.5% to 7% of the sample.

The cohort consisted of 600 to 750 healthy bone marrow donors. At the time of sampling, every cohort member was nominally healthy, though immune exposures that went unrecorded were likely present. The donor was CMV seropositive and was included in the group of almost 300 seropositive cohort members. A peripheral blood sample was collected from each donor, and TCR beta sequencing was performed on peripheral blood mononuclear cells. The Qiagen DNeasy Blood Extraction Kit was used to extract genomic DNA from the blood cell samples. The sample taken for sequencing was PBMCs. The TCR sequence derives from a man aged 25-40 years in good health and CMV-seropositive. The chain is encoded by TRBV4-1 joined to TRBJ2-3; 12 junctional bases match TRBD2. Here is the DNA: TGCGCCAGCAGTCGGACTAGCGGGGAAACAGATACGCAGTATTTT. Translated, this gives CASSRTSGETDTQYF.